The clone carrying this T cell receptor (beta chain) was picked up many times. Its target is not known. These data originate in a study of regulatory T cells in long-lasting Graves disease. Study-level findings and limits: Persistent disease samples used TRBV28, TRBJ1-2 and TRBJ2-5 preferentially. Sampling was limited to peripheral blood rather than thyroid tissue.

iRepertoire HTBI primers and Arm-PCR of CDR3 regions built TCR beta libraries. TCRdb re-called the multiplex PCR reads with MiXCR, one entry per CDR3 protein. The table lists roughly 400,000 distinct CDR3 sequences, approximately 16% of them singletons, with about 8.2% in the top ten. Time point specified: newly diagnosed GD, antithyroid drugs for less than 3 months. PBMC-extracted RNA yielded the TCR library. The CDR3 runs 13 residues. The V gene end was trimmed by 6 bases and the J gene end by 8 bases; junction bases not matched to a gene: 7. CDR1 MNHNS and CDR2 SASEGT come from the germline V gene. These sequences were also reported in another study, on T cells in Graves' hyperthyroidism and ophthalmopathy.

The clonotype comes from a middle-aged woman with Graves disease. Sequenced here: peripheral blood mononuclear cells (PBMCs), sampled at new diagnosis, from a patient treated with antithyroid drugs. This sequence joins TRBV6-1 and TRBJ2-4; 7 nucleotides line up with TRBD1. CDR3 protein: CASRPTGMYIQYF. CDR3 coding DNA: TGTGCCAGCAGGCCGACAGGGATGTACATTCAGTACTTC.